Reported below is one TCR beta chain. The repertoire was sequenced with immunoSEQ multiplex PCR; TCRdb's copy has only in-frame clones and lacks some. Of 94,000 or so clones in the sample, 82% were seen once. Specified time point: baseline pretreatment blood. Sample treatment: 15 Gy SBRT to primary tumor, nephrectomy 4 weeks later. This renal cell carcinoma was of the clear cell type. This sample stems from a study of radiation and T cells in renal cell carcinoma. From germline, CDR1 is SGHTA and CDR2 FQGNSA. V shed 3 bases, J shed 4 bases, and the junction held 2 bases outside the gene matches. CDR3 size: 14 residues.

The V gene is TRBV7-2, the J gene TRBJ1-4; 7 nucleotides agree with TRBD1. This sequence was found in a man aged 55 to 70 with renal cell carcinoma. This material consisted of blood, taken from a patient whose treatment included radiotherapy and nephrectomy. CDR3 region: CASSFGQVNEKLFF. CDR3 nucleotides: TGTGCCAGCAGCTTTGGACAGGTTAATGAAAAACTGTTTTTT.